This passage covers 16 T cell receptor beta chains from one sample sequenced in a study of T-cell memory formation after mild COVID-19. TCRdb independently ran MiXCR on the 5' RACE reads; one entry per CDR3 protein. The data contain 190,000 or so distinct CDR3 sequences, roughly a fifth of them singletons. Sequencing used PBMCs or a T cell subset sorted from them (not recorded which). These receptors were collected from an adult woman who had mild COVID-19 (a few samples of this study predate the infection). Cell type and time point are not known.

The V and J genes are TRBV30 and TRBJ2-7; D remains unclear. The ends were cut back, 1 base at V and 4 bases at J, with 5 bases in the middle. This CDR3 contains 11 residues. CDR1 is GTSNPN and CDR2 is SVGIG in the germline V gene (reference sequence). Written as DNA, the CDR3 is TGTGCCTGGAGTGGAATATACGAGCAGTACTTC. Encoded protein: CAWSGIYEQYF.

The CDR3 DNA reads TGTGCCAGCAGTTACCAGGCTCATTCACCCCTCCACTTT. Translated, it gives CASSYQAHSPLHF. This chain connects TRBV6-5 to TRBJ1-6; D unresolved. V was trimmed by 2 bases and J by 8 bases, leaving 7 bases between them. The CDR3 length is 13 residues. Looked up from germline, CDR1 is MNHEY and CDR2 is SVGAGI.

The chain recombines TRBV20-1 with TRBJ2-1; tentatively, D is TRBD1 or TRBD2 (5 bases each). V gave up 3 bases and J gave up 2 bases, with 17 bases separating them. Looked up from germline, CDR1 is DFQATT and CDR2 is SNEGSKA (reference sequence). The CDR3 consists of 16 residues. CDR3 in DNA: TGCAGTGCTAGCGGGGCTGGGTCAGCGACCTACAATGAGCAGTTCTTC. Its protein product is CSASGAGSATYNEQFF.

This clonotype was counted between two and nine times. The J gene is TRBJ2-3, the V gene TRBV30; unclear D gene. The V end lost 4 bases, the J end lost 2 bases, and 13 bases lay between the germline ends. CDR1 is GTSNPN and CDR2 is SVGIG in the germline V gene (reference sequence). CDR3 length equals 14 residues. The CDR3 here is CAWTGSGITDTQYF. The CDR3 region has the DNA TGTGCCTGGACCGGCTCTGGAATCACAGATACGCAGTATTTT.

This clonotype was counted a single time. The chain links TRBV4-1 to TRBJ2-1, with a weak D call TRBD2 (5 bases). The V gene lost 0 bases and the J gene lost 3 bases, with 9 bases spanning the gap. The CDR3 is 15 residues long. Germline V gene data show CDR1 as MGHRA and CDR2 as YSYEKL. The CDR3 spells CASSQDSVSYNEQFF. The CDR3 coding sequence is TGCGCCAGCAGCCAAGATAGCGTCAGCTACAATGAGCAGTTCTTC.

This clonotype has a handful of counts. This rearrangement joins TRBV7-2 to TRBJ2-5; D gene uncertain. CDR3 size: 12 residues. CDR1 SGHTA and CDR2 FQGNSA come from the germline V gene. V lost 4 bases and J 4 bases, leaving 7 bases between the germline ends. The CDR3 sequence is CASSSVGETQYF. CDR3 in DNA: TGTGCCAGCAGCTCAGTAGGAGAGACCCAGTACTTC. The full variable domain, its missing parts supplied by reference TRBV7-2 and TRBJ2-5, is GAGVSQSPSNKVTEKGKDVELRCDPISGHTALYWYRQSLGQGLEFLIYFQGNSAPDKSGLPSDRFSAERTGGSVSTLTIQRTQQEDSAVYLCASSSVGETQYFGPGTRLLVL.

This clonotype has a handful of counts. The V and J genes are TRBV3-1 and TRBJ2-3; D is perhaps TRBD2 (6 bases). There are 17 residues in the CDR3. Germline CDR1 reads LGHDT; CDR2 reads YNNKEL (reference sequence). The V gene lost 0 bases and the J gene lost 1 base, with 14 bases spanning the gap. The CDR3 region is CASSQDWGEMGTDTQYF. In nucleotides, the CDR3 is TGTGCCAGCAGCCAAGATTGGGGGGAGATGGGCACAGATACGCAGTATTTT.

This clonotype was recorded a few times. The chain joins TRBV4-3 to TRBJ1-2; 8 bases are shared with TRBD1. The CDR3 has 16 residues. CDR1 is LGHNA, CDR2 YSLEER, per germline. The J segment lost 5 bases and the V segment lost 3 bases, leaving 11 bases of the junction unmatched. CDR3 in amino acids: CASSQYLGQVKYGYTF. CDR3 nucleotide sequence: TGCGCCAGCAGCCAGTATCTGGGACAGGTTAAATATGGCTACACCTTC.

This clonotype occurred a few times. V is TRBV7-9 and J is TRBJ1-6, with TRBD1 as a possible D gene (6 bases). CDR1 and CDR2 (germline): SEHNR, FQNEAQ (reference sequence). Trimming cost V 2 bases and J 9 bases, with 14 bases left between them. This CDR3 contains 15 residues. DNA for the CDR3: TGTGCCAGCAGCTTACCTGGGGGCGTCGGTTCACCCCTCCACTTT. Amino acids: CASSLPGGVGSPLHF.

This clonotype was picked up a small number of times. The chain recombines TRBV5-1 with TRBJ2-7, with 7 bases matching TRBD2. The V and J ends lost 1 base and 7 bases, in that order; junction bases with no gene match: 17. CDR1 is SGHRS, CDR2 YFSETQ, per germline. The CDR3 covers 17 residues. This CDR3 reads CASSLSFPGGYLREQYF. The CDR3 nucleotides are TGCGCCAGCAGCTTGTCTTTCCCGGGGGGTTATCTACGAGAGCAGTACTTC.

This clonotype has more than one count but fewer than ten. This sequence joins TRBV12-3 or TRBV12-4 and TRBJ2-7; the D call may be TRBD1 or TRBD2 (5 bases each). The V gene lost 5 bases and the J gene lost 3 bases, with 11 bases spanning the gap. The CDR3 extends over 13 amino acids. Here the CDR3 DNA reads TGTGCCAGCAGTCCCGAGGGGTACTACGAGCAGTACTTC. It specifies CASSPEGYYEQYF.

A few counts support this clonotype. The J gene is TRBJ2-4, the V gene TRBV27, with D possibly TRBD2 on 5 matching bases. This CDR3 comprises 13 residues. Germline assignment: CDR1 MNHEY and CDR2 SMNVEV (reference sequence). Deletions cut 3 bases from V and 6 bases from J, with 9 bases between. CDR3 protein: CASSFGGGNIQYF. As DNA, the CDR3 is TGTGCCAGCAGTTTCGGAGGAGGAAACATTCAGTACTTC.

This clonotype was seen a few times. J is TRBJ2-1 and V is TRBV5-1; D remains ambiguous. Per germline, CDR1 SGHRS and CDR2 YFSETQ. The CDR3 consists of 12 residues. The V and J ends lost 2 bases and 8 bases respectively, with 8 bases between them. The CDR3 loop is CASSFKVDEQFF. Here the CDR3 DNA reads TGCGCCAGCAGCTTCAAGGTGGATGAGCAGTTCTTC.

The chain links TRBV24-1 to TRBJ1-2; 10 bases are a match to TRBD1. With V trimmed by 3 bases and J by 8 bases, 5 bases remained unmatched. The CDR3 is 14 residues long. Germline values: CDR1 KGHDR, CDR2 SFDVKD. As DNA, the CDR3 is TGTGCCACCAGTGATGTCGACAGGGGGCTCGGCTACACCTTC. Translating it yields CATSDVDRGLGYTF.

The table lists this clonotype with a few counts. The gene calls are TRBV6-2 or TRBV6-3 and TRBJ2-1; 9 positions agree with TRBD2. Germline loops: CDR1 MNHEY, CDR2 SVGEGT. This CDR3 has 13 amino acids. J was trimmed by 9 bases and V by 2 bases; bases with no gene match: 2. CDR3 coding DNA: TGTGCCAGCAGTTACGCGGGAGGGGGTGAGCAGTTCTTC. Translation: CASSYAGGGEQFF.

A note on this clonotype: A read error may be the cause here, since a much bigger clone is one base away. The rearrangement joins TRBV9 to TRBJ2-2; no clear D gene. The CDR3 contains 12 residues. Germline CDR1 reads SGDLS; CDR2 reads YYNGEE. Trimming left V 4 bases short and J 0 bases short, with 1 base between. The CDR3 sequence: CASSTNTGELFF. CDR3 DNA sequence: TGTGCCAGCAGCACGAACACCGGGGAGCTGTTTTTT.